The T cell receptor (beta chain) under discussion was sequenced for a study of T cells in Graves' hyperthyroidism and ophthalmopathy. Orbital computed tomography and thyroid ultrasound, together with serum TRAb and thyroxine and clinical symptoms, were used for diagnoses. General observations from the study: Onset of ophthalmopathy came a median roughly 6.5 months after the model predicted it. The blood repertoire included most of the expanded thyroid clonotypes above 0.001.

This clonotype was counted only a few times. Its antigen is as yet unknown. Amplification of TCR beta CDR3 regions used RNA as the template. The HTBI primer set was used in a first-round RT-PCR of the TCR CDR3. Via MiXCR, TCRdb re-called the multiplex PCR reads, giving one row per CDR3 protein. The table includes roughly 300,000 distinct CDR3 sequences, roughly 13% detected once. The CDR3 consists of 16 residues. J gave up 3 bases and V 1 base, and 7 bases lay outside the gene matches. Germline loops: CDR1 SEHNR, CDR2 FQNEAQ (reference sequence). The source material was blood. The receptor comes from a woman aged 25 to 39 with Graves' hyperthyroidism. This sequence joins TRBV7-9 and TRBJ2-7, with 9 bases identical to TRBD1. For the CDR3, the DNA is TGTGCCAGCAGCTTAGGTGTTGACAGGGGGAACTACGAGCAGTACTTC. Translation: CASSLGVDRGNYEQYF.